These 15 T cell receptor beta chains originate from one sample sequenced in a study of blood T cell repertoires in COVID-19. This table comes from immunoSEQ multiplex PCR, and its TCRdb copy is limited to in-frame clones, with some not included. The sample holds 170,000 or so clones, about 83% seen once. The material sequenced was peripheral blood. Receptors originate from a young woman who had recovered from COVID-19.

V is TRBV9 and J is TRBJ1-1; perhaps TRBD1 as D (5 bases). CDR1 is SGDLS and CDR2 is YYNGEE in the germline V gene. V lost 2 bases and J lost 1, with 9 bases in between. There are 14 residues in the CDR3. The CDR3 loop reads CASSVMTANTEAFF. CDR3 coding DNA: TGTGCCAGCAGCGTGATGACAGCGAACACTGAAGCTTTCTTT.

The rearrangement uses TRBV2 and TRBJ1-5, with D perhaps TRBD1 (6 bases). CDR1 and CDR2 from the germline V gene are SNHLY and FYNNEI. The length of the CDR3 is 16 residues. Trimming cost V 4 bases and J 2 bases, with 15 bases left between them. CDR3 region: CASSGSGGGGNQPQHF. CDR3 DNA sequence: TGTGCCAGCAGTGGGTCGGGAGGGGGAGGCAATCAGCCCCAGCATTTT.

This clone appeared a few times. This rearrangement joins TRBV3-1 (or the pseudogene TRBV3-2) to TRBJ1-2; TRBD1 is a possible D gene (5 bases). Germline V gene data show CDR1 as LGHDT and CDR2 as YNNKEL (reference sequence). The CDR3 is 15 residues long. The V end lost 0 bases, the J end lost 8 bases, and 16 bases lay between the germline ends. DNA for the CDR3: TGTGCCAGCAGCCAAGATAGGAGGGAGGGGAGAGGCTACACCTTC. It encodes CASSQDRREGRGYTF.

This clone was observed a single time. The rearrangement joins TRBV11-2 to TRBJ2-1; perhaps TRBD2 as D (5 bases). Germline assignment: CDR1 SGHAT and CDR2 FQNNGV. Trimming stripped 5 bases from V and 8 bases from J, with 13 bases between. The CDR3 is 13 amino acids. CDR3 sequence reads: CASSPTNSDEQFF. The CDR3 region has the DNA TGTGCCAGCAGCCCAACCAATAGCGATGAGCAGTTCTTC.

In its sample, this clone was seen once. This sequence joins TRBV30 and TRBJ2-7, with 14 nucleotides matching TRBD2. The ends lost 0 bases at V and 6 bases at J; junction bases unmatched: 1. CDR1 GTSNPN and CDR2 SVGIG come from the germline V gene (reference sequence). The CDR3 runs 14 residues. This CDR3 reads CAWSVGLAGGEQYV. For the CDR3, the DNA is TGTGCCTGGAGTGTTGGACTAGCGGGAGGCGAGCAGTACGTC.

The DNA of the CDR3 is TGTGCCAGCAGCCGAGGGGGGGGTTTGGAAGCTTTCTTT. Translation gives CASSRGGGLEAFF. The rearrangement uses TRBV12-3 or TRBV12-4 and TRBJ1-1; D is perhaps TRBD1 (6 bases). The CDR3 contains 13 residues. Trimming left V 6 bases short and J 8 bases short, with 16 bases between.

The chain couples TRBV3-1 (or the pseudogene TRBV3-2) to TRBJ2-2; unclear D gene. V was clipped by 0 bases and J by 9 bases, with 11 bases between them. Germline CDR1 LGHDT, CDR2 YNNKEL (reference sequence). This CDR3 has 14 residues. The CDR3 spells CASSQEVRNRELFF. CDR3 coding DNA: TGTGCCAGCAGCCAAGAAGTGAGGAACAGGGAGCTGTTTTTT.

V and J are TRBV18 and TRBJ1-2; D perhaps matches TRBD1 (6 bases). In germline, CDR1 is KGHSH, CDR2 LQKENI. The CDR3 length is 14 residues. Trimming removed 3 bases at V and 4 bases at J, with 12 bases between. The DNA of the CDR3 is TGTGCCAGCTCACCGAACAGGGACCTCTATGGCTACACCTTC. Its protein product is CASSPNRDLYGYTF.

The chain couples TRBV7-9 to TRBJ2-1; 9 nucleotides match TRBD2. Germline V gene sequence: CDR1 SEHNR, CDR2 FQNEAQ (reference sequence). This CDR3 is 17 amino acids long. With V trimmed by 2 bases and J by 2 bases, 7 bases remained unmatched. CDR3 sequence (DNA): TGTGCCAGCAGCTTAAGGGCAGGCGGGGGGGCCTACAATGAGCAGTTCTTC. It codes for CASSLRAGGGAYNEQFF.

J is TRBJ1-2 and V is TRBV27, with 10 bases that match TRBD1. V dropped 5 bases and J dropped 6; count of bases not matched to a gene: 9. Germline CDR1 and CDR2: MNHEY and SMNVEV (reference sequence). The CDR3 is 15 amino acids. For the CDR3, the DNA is TGTGCCAGCAGTCGCCCGGGACAGGGGTTAGATGGCTACACCTTC. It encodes CASSRPGQGLDGYTF.

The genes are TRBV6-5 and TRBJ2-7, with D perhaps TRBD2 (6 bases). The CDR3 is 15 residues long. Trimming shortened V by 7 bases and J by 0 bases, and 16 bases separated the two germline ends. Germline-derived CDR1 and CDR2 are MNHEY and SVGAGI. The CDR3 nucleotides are TGTGCCAGCATGCTTTCGGGAGAGGGCTCCTACGAGCAGTACGTC. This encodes CASMLSGEGSYEQYV.

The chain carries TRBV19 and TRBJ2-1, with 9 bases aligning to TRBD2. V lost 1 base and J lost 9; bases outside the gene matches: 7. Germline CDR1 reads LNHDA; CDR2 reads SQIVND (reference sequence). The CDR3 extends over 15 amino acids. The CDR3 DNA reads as TGTGCCAGTAGTATAGTCCCAAATAGCGGGAGTGAGCAGTTCTTC. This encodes CASSIVPNSGSEQFF.

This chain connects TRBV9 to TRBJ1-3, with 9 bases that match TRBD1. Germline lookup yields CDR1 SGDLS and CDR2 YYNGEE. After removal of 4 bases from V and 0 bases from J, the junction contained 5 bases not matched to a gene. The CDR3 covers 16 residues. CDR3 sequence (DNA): TGTGCCAGCAGCTGGGGACAGGGTCTCTCTGGAAACACCATATATTTT. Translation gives CASSWGQGLSGNTIYF.

CDR3 in amino acids: CASSLRTPGYEQYF. The CDR3 DNA reads as TGTGCCAGCAGCTTGAGGACACCCGGGTACGAGCAGTACTTC. The chain links TRBV7-3 to TRBJ2-7; D might be TRBD1 (5 bases). Germline CDR1 and CDR2: SGHTA and FQGTGA. The CDR3 covers 14 residues. V gave up 3 bases and J gave up 4 bases, with 13 bases separating them.

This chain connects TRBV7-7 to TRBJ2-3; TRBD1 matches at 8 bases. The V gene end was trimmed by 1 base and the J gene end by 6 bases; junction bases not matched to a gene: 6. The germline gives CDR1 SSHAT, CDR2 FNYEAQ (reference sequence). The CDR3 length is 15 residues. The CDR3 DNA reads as TGTGCCAGCAGCTTAGGCCAGGGGGCCTCGGATACGCAGTATTTT. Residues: CASSLGQGASDTQYF.